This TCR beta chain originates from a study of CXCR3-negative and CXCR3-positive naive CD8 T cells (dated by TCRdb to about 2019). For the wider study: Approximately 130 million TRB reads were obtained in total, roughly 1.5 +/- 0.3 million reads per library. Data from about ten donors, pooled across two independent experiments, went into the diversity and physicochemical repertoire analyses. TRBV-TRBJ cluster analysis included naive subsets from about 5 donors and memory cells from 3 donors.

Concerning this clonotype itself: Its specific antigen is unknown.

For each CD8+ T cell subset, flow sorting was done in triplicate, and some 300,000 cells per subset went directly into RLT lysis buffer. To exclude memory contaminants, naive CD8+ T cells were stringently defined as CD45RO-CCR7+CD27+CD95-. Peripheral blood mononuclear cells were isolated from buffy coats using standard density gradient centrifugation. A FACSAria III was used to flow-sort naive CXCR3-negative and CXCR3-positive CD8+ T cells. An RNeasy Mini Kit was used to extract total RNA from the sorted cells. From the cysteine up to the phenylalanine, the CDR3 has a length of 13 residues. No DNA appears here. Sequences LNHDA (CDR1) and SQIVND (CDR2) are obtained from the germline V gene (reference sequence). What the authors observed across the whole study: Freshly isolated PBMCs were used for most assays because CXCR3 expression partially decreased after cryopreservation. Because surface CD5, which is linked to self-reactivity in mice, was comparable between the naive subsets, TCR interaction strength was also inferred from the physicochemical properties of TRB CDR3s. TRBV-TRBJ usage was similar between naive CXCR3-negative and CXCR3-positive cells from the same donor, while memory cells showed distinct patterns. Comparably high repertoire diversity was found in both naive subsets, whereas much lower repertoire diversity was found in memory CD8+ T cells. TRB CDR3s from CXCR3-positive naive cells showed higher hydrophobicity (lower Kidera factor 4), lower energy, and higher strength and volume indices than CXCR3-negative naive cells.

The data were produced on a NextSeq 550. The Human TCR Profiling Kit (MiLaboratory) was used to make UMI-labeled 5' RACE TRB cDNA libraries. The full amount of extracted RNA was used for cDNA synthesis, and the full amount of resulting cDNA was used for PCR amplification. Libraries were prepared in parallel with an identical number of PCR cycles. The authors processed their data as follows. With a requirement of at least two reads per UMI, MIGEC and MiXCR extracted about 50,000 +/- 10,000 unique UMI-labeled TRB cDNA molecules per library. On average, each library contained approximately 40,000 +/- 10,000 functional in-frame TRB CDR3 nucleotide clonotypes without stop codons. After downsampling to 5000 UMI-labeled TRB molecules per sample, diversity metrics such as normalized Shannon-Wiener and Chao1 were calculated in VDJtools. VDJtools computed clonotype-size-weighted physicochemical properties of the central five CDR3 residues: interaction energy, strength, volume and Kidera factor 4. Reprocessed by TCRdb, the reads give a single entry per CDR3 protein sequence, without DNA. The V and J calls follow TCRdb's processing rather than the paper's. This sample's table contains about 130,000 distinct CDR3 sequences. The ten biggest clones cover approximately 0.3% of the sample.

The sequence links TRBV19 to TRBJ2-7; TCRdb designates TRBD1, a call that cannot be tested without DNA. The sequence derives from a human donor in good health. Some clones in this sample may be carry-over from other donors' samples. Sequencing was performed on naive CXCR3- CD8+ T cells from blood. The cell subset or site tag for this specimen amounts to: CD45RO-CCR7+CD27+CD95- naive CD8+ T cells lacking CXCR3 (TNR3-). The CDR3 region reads CASSATGGHEQYF.